These 8 T cell receptor beta chains share one sample of origin, sequenced in a study of T cell responses to AZD1222 COVID-19 vaccine. Assay used: immunoSEQ multiplex PCR; TCRdb lists only in-frame clones, some missing. The data contain over 150,000 clones, 94% of them singletons. The material was peripheral blood, obtained 28 days after the second AZD1222 dose. These receptors came from an adult who received the AZD1222 COVID-19 vaccine.

The V and J genes are TRBV6-5 and TRBJ1-1, with D possibly being TRBD1 (6 bases). V lost 7 bases and J lost 4, with 19 bases in between. The V gene's germline CDR1 is MNHEY and CDR2 SVGAGI. This CDR3 comprises 15 residues. The CDR3 loop is CASTQGSGVGTEAFF. In nucleotides, the CDR3 is TGTGCCAGCACACAGGGATCGGGTGTGGGCACTGAAGCTTTCTTT.

The chain uses TRBV4-1 and TRBJ2-7; D is ambiguous. This CDR3 region has 12 residues. The V gene lost 1 base and the J gene lost 6 bases, with 7 bases spanning the gap. Looked up from germline, CDR1 is MGHRA and CDR2 is YSYEKL. CDR3 coding DNA: TGCGCCAGCAGCCAAGTGGGCGGCGAGCAGTACTTC. Protein sequence: CASSQVGGEQYF.

The chain employs TRBV28 and TRBJ2-7; 9 bases are shared with TRBD2. Germline V lookup: CDR1 MDHEN, CDR2 SYDVKM. There are 15 residues in the CDR3. V trimming: 1 base; J trimming: 3 bases; junction bases outside the gene matches: 4. Here the CDR3 reads CASSLSASGNYEQYF. The DNA for the CDR3 is TGTGCCAGCAGTTTATCCGCTAGCGGGAACTACGAGCAGTACTTC.

This clone was counted once. The CDR3 coding sequence is TGTGCCAGCAGCTTGGCGGGGAGCTCCTATAATTCACCCCTCCACTTT. Amino acid sequence: CASSLAGSSYNSPLHF. V is TRBV5-4 and J is TRBJ1-6; no definite D call. Germline V gives CDR1 SGHNT, CDR2 YYREEE (reference sequence). This CDR3 region has 16 residues. Trimming removed 0 bases from V and 0 bases from J, with 7 bases in between.

V gene TRBV4-1 combines with J gene TRBJ2-7; tentative D call: TRBD2 (6 bases). The CDR3 loop spans 13 amino acids. Germline CDR1 reads MGHRA; CDR2 reads YSYEKL. Trimming took 3 bases from V and 7 from J, leaving 13 bases between them. Here the CDR3 DNA reads TGCGCCAGCAGCCACACCGATGGGGGGGAGCAGTACTTC. This gives the protein CASSHTDGGEQYF.

The rearrangement uses TRBV9 and TRBJ1-1; D remains unclear. V was shortened by 0 bases and J by 5 bases, with 11 bases between the two germline ends. There are 14 residues in the CDR3. Germline CDR1 reads SGDLS; CDR2 reads YYNGEE. For the CDR3, the DNA is TGTGCCAGCAGCGTAGAAAGTTTCGGGACTGAAGCTTTCTTT. It specifies CASSVESFGTEAFF.

J is TRBJ1-6 and V is TRBV6-4; D perhaps matches TRBD1 (5 bases). Trimming removed 3 bases from V and 7 bases from J, with 7 bases in between. In germline, CDR1 is MRHNA, CDR2 SNTAGT. The CDR3 is 13 amino acids. CDR3 loop: CASSEGENSPLHF. The CDR3 DNA reads TGTGCCAGCAGTGAGGGGGAAAATTCACCCCTCCACTTT.

The chain couples TRBV19 to TRBJ1-4; the D gene is possibly TRBD1 (6 bases). V gave up 4 bases and J gave up 4 bases, with 10 bases separating them. The CDR3 is 14 residues long. The germline gives CDR1 LNHDA, CDR2 SQIVND (reference sequence). The CDR3 spells CASSRDKDNEKLFF. The DNA for the CDR3 is TGTGCCAGTAGTAGGGACAAGGATAATGAAAAACTGTTTTTT.